The entry below describes one T cell receptor (beta chain). Its cognate antigen is unknown. This entry belongs to a study of cytomegalovirus exposure and HLA in healthy donors. Findings and limits, study-wide: One later analysis reportedly identified an Asian-associated ancestry cluster that showed fewer N-insertions than the roughly 700-donor mean. A later analysis revealed that TCR association rates differed between HLA loci, peaking at DRB1 and bottoming out at HLA-C.

The CDR3 spans 13 residues. Looked up from germline, CDR1 is SGHTA and CDR2 is FQGTGA. The V end lost 2 bases, the J end lost 6 bases, and 10 bases lay between the germline ends. PCR was performed using 60 Vbeta and 13 Jbeta primers. The method was immunoSEQ multiplex PCR; TCRdb's version includes in-frame clones alone and lacks a portion of them. The sample includes some 110,000 clones, just over 75% of them seen just once. The clonotype was recovered from a man aged 40-50 years in good health and CMV-seropositive. The chain employs TRBV7-3 and TRBJ2-5; D ambiguous. Sequencing was performed on PBMCs. CDR3 sequence reads: CASSLGISQTQYF. CDR3 DNA sequence: TGTGCCAGCAGCTTAGGCATTTCACAGACCCAGTACTTC.